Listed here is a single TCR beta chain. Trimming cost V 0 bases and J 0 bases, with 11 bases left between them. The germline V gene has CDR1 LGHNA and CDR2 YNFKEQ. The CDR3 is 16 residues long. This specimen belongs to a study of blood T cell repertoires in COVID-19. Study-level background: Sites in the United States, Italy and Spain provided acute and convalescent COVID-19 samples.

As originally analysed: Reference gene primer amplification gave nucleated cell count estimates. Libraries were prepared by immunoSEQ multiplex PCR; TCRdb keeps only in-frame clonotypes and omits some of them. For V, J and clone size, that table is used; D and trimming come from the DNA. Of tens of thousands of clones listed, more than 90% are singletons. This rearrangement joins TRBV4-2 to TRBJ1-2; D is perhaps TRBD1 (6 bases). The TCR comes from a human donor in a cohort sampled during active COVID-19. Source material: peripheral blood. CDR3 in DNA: TGTGCCAGCAGCCAAGAGGACAGAAAGTCTAACTATGGCTACACCTTC. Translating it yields CASSQEDRKSNYGYTF.